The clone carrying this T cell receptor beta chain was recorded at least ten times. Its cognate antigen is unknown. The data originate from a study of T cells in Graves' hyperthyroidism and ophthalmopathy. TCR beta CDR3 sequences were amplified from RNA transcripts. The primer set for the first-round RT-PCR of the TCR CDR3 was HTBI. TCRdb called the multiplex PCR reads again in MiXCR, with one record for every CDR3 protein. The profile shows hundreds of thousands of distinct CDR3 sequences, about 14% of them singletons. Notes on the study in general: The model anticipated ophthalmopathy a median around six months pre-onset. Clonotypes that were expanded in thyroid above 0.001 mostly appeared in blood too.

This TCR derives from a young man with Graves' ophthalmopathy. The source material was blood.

CDR3 coding DNA: TGTAGTTCGACAGGCAGGGCTGGAAACACCATATATTTT. Translating gives CSSTGRAGNTIYF. The chain uses TRBV10-3 and TRBJ1-3, with D possibly being TRBD1 (6 bases). CDR3 length equals 13 residues. Looked up from germline, CDR1 is ENHRY and CDR2 is SYGVKD.